Below are 18 T cell receptor beta chains sequenced from a single sample in a study of shared clonotypes between healthy human individuals. It was CD45RO-negative cells, positively selected for CCR7, that made up naive CD8 cells, with terminally differentiated effector memory CD45RA+ cells excluded. Libraries were prepared by immunoSEQ multiplex PCR; TCRdb keeps only in-frame clonotypes and omits some of them. The sample includes over 800,000 clones, almost 95% of them seen just once. Source material: naive CD8+ T cells sorted from blood. These receptors all stem from a man aged 25-40 years in good health.

The chain uses TRBV11-3 and TRBJ2-5; D gene unclear. The CDR3 sequence is 12 residues long. Germline values: CDR1 SGHNT, CDR2 YENEEA. Trimming shortened V by 6 bases and J by 2 bases, and 7 bases separated the two germline ends. As DNA, the CDR3 is TGTGCCAGCAGAGGTGAACAAGAGACCCAGTACTTC. Translation gives CASRGEQETQYF.

The chain uses TRBV19 and TRBJ1-2; D remains ambiguous. V was clipped by 4 bases and J by 1 base, with 4 bases between them. Germline assignment: CDR1 LNHDA and CDR2 SQIVND (reference sequence). The CDR3 totals 12 residues. In DNA, the CDR3 is TGTGCCAGTAGTACCAATAACTATGGCTACACCTTC. Translation gives CASSTNNYGYTF.

The V and J genes are TRBV28 and TRBJ1-5; D gene ambiguous. Germline-derived CDR1 and CDR2 are MDHEN and SYDVKM. Trimming stripped 5 bases from V and 0 bases from J, with 20 bases between. The length of the CDR3 is 18 residues. The CDR3 nucleotides are TGTGCCAGCAGTCCCTTTAGGACCGAGTATTATAGCAATCAGCCCCAGCATTTT. Its protein is CASSPFRTEYYSNQPQHF.

In DNA form, the CDR3 reads TGTGCCAGCAGTTTTAGCGGGAGTCCCTACCAAGAGACCCAGTACTTC. The encoded protein is CASSFSGSPYQETQYF. The chain couples TRBV28 to TRBJ2-5; 9 bases align to TRBD2. Trimming cost V 3 bases and J 0 bases; bases outside gene matches: 5. Germline assignment: CDR1 MDHEN and CDR2 SYDVKM. The CDR3 has 16 residues.

The V gene is TRBV19, the J gene TRBJ2-1, with 7 bases aligning to TRBD1. The CDR3 has 15 residues. V lost 3 bases, J lost 7 bases, and 9 bases stayed unmatched. Germline assignment: CDR1 LNHDA and CDR2 SQIVND (reference sequence). The CDR3 reads CASSIRQGTRNEQFF. CDR3 nucleotide sequence: TGTGCCAGTAGTATTCGACAGGGCACACGGAATGAGCAGTTCTTC.

The chain employs TRBV7-6 and TRBJ1-1; D possibly corresponds to TRBD1 (6 bases). This CDR3 is 14 amino acids long. The V gene's germline CDR1 is SGHVS and CDR2 FNYEAQ. Trimming pared 6 bases from V and 5 bases from J, leaving 16 bases between. CDR3 sequence reads: CASSSGEWGTEAFF. As DNA, the CDR3 is TGTGCCAGCAGTTCAGGGGAATGGGGAACTGAAGCTTTCTTT.

In this sample, this clone turned up once. The genes are TRBV6-5 and TRBJ1-1; a weak D match, TRBD1 (5 bases). The germline V and J ends were trimmed by 4 bases and 11 bases, with 17 bases remaining between them. Looked up from germline, CDR1 is MNHEY and CDR2 is SVGAGI. The CDR3 has 13 amino acids. CDR3 nucleotide sequence: TGTGCCAGCAGTTTATATTTAGGACAAGAGGCTTTCTTT. It codes for CASSLYLGQEAFF.

The chain has TRBV9 and TRBJ2-5; D call uncertain. V was trimmed by 0 bases and J by 3 bases, leaving 15 bases between them. Germline V gene data show CDR1 as SGDLS and CDR2 as YYNGEE. There are 16 residues in the CDR3. For the CDR3, the DNA is TGTGCCAGCAGCGTAGCTCCTTCCGGATTAGAAGAGACCCAGTACTTC. It codes for CASSVAPSGLEETQYF.

This clone was observed once. The gene calls are TRBV5-1 and TRBJ2-5; D perhaps matches TRBD2 (6 bases). Trimming pared 1 base from V and 5 bases from J, leaving 18 bases between. The V gene's germline CDR1 is SGHRS and CDR2 YFSETQ. The CDR3 is made up of 16 amino acids. In nucleotides, the CDR3 is TGCGCCAGCAGCTTGCCCGACGGGGTGGGACTTGAGACCCAGTACTTC. Its translation is CASSLPDGVGLETQYF. Full variable domain (remainder filled in from reference TRBV5-1 and TRBJ2-5): KAGVTQTPRYLIKTRGQQVTLSCSPISGHRSVSWYQQTPGQGLQFLFEYFSETQRNKGNFPGRFSGRQFSNSRSEMNVSTLELGDSALYLCASSLPDGVGLETQYFGPGTRLLVL.

This chain joins TRBV28 and TRBJ2-1; possibly TRBD2 for D (5 bases). This CDR3 has 13 amino acids. Germline V gene data show CDR1 as MDHEN and CDR2 as SYDVKM. Trimming pared 8 bases from V and 8 bases from J, leaving 16 bases between. CDR3 region: CASANRGNYEQFF. CDR3 nucleotide sequence: TGTGCCAGCGCCAACCGGGGAAACTATGAGCAGTTCTTC.

This clone was counted only a few times. This sequence joins TRBV7-2 and TRBJ2-1, with 13 nucleotides matching TRBD2. CDR3 size: 16 residues. The germline CDR1 and CDR2 sequences are SGHTA and FQGNSA. V trimming: 1 base; J trimming: 4 bases; junction bases outside the gene matches: 1. The CDR3 sequence is CASSLEGLAGYNEQFF. CDR3 in DNA: TGTGCCAGCAGCTTAGAGGGACTAGCGGGATACAATGAGCAGTTCTTC. The whole variable domain, filled in from reference TRBV7-2 and TRBJ2-1, reads GAGVSQSPSNKVTEKGKDVELRCDPISGHTALYWYRQSLGQGLEFLIYFQGNSAPDKSGLPSDRFSAERTGGSVSTLTIQRTQQEDSAVYLCASSLEGLAGYNEQFFGPGTRLTVL.

The V call is TRBV9, the J call TRBJ2-5; 7 bases match TRBD1. Germline CDR1 SGDLS, CDR2 YYNGEE. Trimming removed 2 bases from V and 2 bases from J; junction bases left unmatched: 6. CDR3 length: 15 amino acids. In nucleotides, the CDR3 is TGTGCCAGCAGCGTTGGGGGACAGATACAAGAGACCCAGTACTTC. Translated, it gives CASSVGGQIQETQYF.

V and J are TRBV11-3 and TRBJ2-2, with 9 bases matching TRBD1. The germline gives CDR1 SGHNT, CDR2 YENEEA. The V gene end was trimmed by 5 bases and the J gene end by 6 bases; junction bases not matched to a gene: 4. The CDR3 has 14 residues. CDR3 DNA sequence: TGTGCCAGCAGCGGGACAGGGTTTTCCGGGGAGCTGTTTTTT. Translation: CASSGTGFSGELFF.

The chain carries TRBV27 and TRBJ1-3, with D maybe TRBD1 (5 bases). Germline CDR1 MNHEY, CDR2 SMNVEV (reference sequence). V was cut by 2 bases and J by 3 bases, with 17 bases left in between. CDR3 size: 17 residues. The CDR3: CASSLLPRQFHGNTIYF. The DNA of the CDR3 is TGTGCCAGCAGTTTACTCCCACGACAGTTTCATGGAAACACCATATATTTT.

The chain recombines TRBV7-9 with TRBJ2-7, with D hard to call. Trimming removed 1 base from V and 6 bases from J, with 10 bases in between. The germline gives CDR1 SEHNR, CDR2 FQNEAQ (reference sequence). CDR3 length: 13 residues. CDR3 nucleotides: TGTGCCAGCAGCTTAGGCCGACTCCGCGAGCAGTACTTC. It yields the protein CASSLGRLREQYF.

The count of this clone is one. The rearrangement joins TRBV6-1 to TRBJ2-2; a weak D match, TRBD1 (6 bases). This CDR3 is 14 amino acids long. Germline V gene lookup returns CDR1 MNHNS and CDR2 SASEGT. V was trimmed by 10 bases and J by 1 base, leaving 13 bases between them. The CDR3 region has the DNA TGTGCCACCGACAGGACCCGGAACACCGGGGAGCTGTTTTTT. This translates into CATDRTRNTGELFF.

The rearrangement joins TRBV9 to TRBJ2-7; 10 bases line up with TRBD2. In germline, CDR1 is SGDLS, CDR2 YYNGEE. The CDR3 is made up of 14 amino acids. Trimming removed 4 bases from V and 5 bases from J; junction bases left unmatched: 6. The CDR3 loop is CASSRGLASDEQYF. The CDR3 nucleotides read TGTGCCAGCAGCCGGGGACTAGCGAGCGACGAGCAGTACTTC.

CDR3 protein: CASSRSYEQYF. As DNA, the CDR3 is TGTGCCAGCAGCCGATCCTACGAGCAGTACTTC. The genes are TRBV5-5 and TRBJ2-7, with no clear D. Germline assignment: CDR1 SGHKS and CDR2 YYEKEE (reference sequence). The CDR3 spans 11 residues. Between the trimmed V and J ends, which lost 4 bases and 1 base, there was a span of 3 bases.